The clone carrying this TCR beta chain has only a few counts. Its antigen is unknown. The sample originates from a study of identical twins' blood T cells. Whole-study results and caveats: Shared environment remains a possible cause of twin similarity.

A single record per CDR3 protein comes from TCRdb applying MiXCR to the 5' RACE reads. The sample contains about 370,000 distinct CDR3 sequences, approximately 30% of which appear only once. The donors were healthy female monozygous twins, three pairs in total. Likely shared infections and vaccines: all three twin pairs were reared together. The origin of this receptor is a woman aged 18 to 50 in good health. Input material: PBMCs.

Here the CDR3 reads CASSPTGFLSRAFF. DNA for the CDR3: TGTGCCAGCAGCCCTACAGGGTTTCTTAGTCGAGCTTTCTTT. The rearrangement joins TRBV7-2 to TRBJ1-1; weak D call: TRBD1 (6 bases). The CDR3 spans 14 residues. Between the trimmed V and J ends, which lost 5 bases and 10 bases, there was a span of 20 bases. Germline loops: CDR1 SGHTA, CDR2 FQGNSA. Variable domain in full (rest from reference TRBV7-2 and TRBJ1-1): GAGVSQSPSNKVTEKGKDVELRCDPISGHTALYWYRQSLGQGLEFLIYFQGNSAPDKSGLPSDRFSAERTGGSVSTLTIQRTQQEDSAVYLCASSPTGFLSRAFFGQGTRLTVV.